Listed below are T cell receptor beta chains from one sample, sequenced in a study of blood T cell repertoires in COVID-19. Using immunoSEQ multiplex PCR, the repertoire was profiled, and TCRdb retains in-frame clones only, with some absent. The table has about 190,000 clones, 70% to 90% seen once. Sequenced: peripheral blood. These receptors came from a woman aged 65 to 85 with active or convalescent COVID-19. Both conserved end residues are trimmed from each CDR3. Fields, in order: CDR3 protein, V gene.

ASSRGTTYEQY,TRBV6-5
ASSPQGAPVGELF,TRBV18
ASSRTSISDTQY,TRBV6-5
ASSSGLAGETQY,TRBV5-1
ASSFLPKTSERVDTQY,TRBV5-1
ASSLAGGPYNEQF,TRBV7-6
AIGGGGRANEQY,TRBV10-3
ASSSGGTGYHTEAF,TRBV5-1
ASSTPGSRNSPLH,TRBV7-9
ASSLGTGGNQPQH,TRBV7-9
ASSLLGQGRDEQF,TRBV3-1/TRBV3-2
ASSQDFSGSGGDTQY,TRBV4-1
ASSIGGSGRVGEQF,TRBV19
ASSYDRGNEKLF,TRBV6-5
ASSGRQVGTQY,TRBV7-6
ASSSSTSGRGPGELF,TRBV7-7
ASSEPGQALDEQY,TRBV6-1
ASSWTEYEQY,TRBV2
ASSFTGFSYEQY,TRBV5-1
SVDGQGQETQY,TRBV29-1
ASSLGTVNTGELF,TRBV7-9
ASSSLGDRADTQY,TRBV11-1
ASSYRLAGYNEQF,TRBV7-6
ASTLRVSSDTGELF,TRBV5-6
ASSKNGASGRTGELF,TRBV9
ASSAEVAGAGRTQY,TRBV7-9
ASSITGLAKNIQY,TRBV19
ASSIDVGANVLT,TRBV19
ASSPGGRLANEQF,TRBV5-4
ASSLAAGLGEAF,TRBV5-1
ASSFGQKQETQY,TRBV6-4
ASRHQGAEGYT,TRBV5-6
ASSLAGQGEFWSYT,TRBV5-1
ASSPEGARTEAF,TRBV5-1
ASRVTLGTEAF,TRBV28
ASIDRGTRQPQH,TRBV19
ATQRTGSDYEQY,TRBV6-5
ASSSGGEQY,TRBV7-3
ASSLDRLASGNEQF,TRBV7-8
ASSADRNQRGYT,TRBV9
ASSPRQGTSSYNSPLH,TRBV28
ASSRGGIGEKLF,TRBV7-9
ASSLPARRGTGELF,TRBV5-4
ASSREEGQPQH,TRBV6-5
SARGPLLYSAF,TRBV20-1